Listed below are T cell receptor beta chains from one sample, sequenced in a study of blood T cell repertoires in COVID-19. The protocol was immunoSEQ multiplex PCR, while the TCRdb copy is restricted to in-frame clones and leaves out a portion. The data show about 110,000 clones, 76% seen once. Sequenced: peripheral blood. Every receptor here comes from an elderly man with COVID-19, enrolled during active disease. The CDR3 runs from the conserved cysteine through the conserved F or W. Each record gives: clone size, V gene, J gene, D gene, CDR3 DNA, CDR3 protein. D genes are given only for firm matches. Size values are once, few and many counts, or a class for expanded clones, and some rows have none.

clone size: -; V gene: TRBV29-1; J gene: TRBJ2-5; D gene: TRBD1; CDR3 DNA: TGCAGCGTTGGTAAACAGGGGAAAGAGACCCAGTACTTC; CDR3 protein: CSVGKQGKETQYF
clone size: once; V gene: TRBV2; J gene: TRBJ1-1; D gene: -; CDR3 DNA: TGTGCCAGCAGTAGAAACAGGGATATGAACACTGAAGCTTTCTTT; CDR3 protein: CASSRNRDMNTEAFF
clone size: once; V gene: TRBV28; J gene: TRBJ2-7; D gene: TRBD2; CDR3 DNA: TGTGCCAGCAGTTTACATCTAAGCGGGAGGGCCGGTAGGTACGAGCAGTACTTC; CDR3 protein: CASSLHLSGRAGRYEQYF
clone size: -; V gene: TRBV30; J gene: TRBJ1-5; D gene: -; CDR3 DNA: TGTGCCTGGAGTGTTTGGACAAGCAATCAGCCCCAGCATTTT; CDR3 protein: CAWSVWTSNQPQHF
clone size: -; V gene: TRBV21-1; J gene: TRBJ1-1; D gene: -; CDR3 DNA: TGTGCCAGCAGCGCCGAGACAGGGCCGAGGACTGAAGCTTTCTTT; CDR3 protein: CASSAETGPRTEAFF
clone size: -; V gene: TRBV4-3; J gene: TRBJ1-6; D gene: -; CDR3 DNA: TGCGCCAGCAGCCAAGCGCGCGATTCACCCCTCCACTTT; CDR3 protein: CASSQARDSPLHF
clone size: -; V gene: TRBV6-5; J gene: TRBJ2-1; D gene: -; CDR3 DNA: TGTGCCAGCAGTTACGAGCGCCTCTACAATGAGCAGTTCTTC; CDR3 protein: CASSYERLYNEQFF
clone size: -; V gene: TRBV2; J gene: TRBJ2-3; D gene: TRBD2; CDR3 DNA: TGTGCCAGCACCTCCGGATTAGCGGGAGGGCGTTATACGCAGTATTTT; CDR3 protein: CASTSGLAGGRYTQYF
clone size: -; V gene: TRBV6-4; J gene: TRBJ2-2; D gene: -; CDR3 DNA: TGTGCCAGCAGTGTGAGAGAGGGAACCGGGGAGCTGTTTTTT; CDR3 protein: CASSVREGTGELFF
clone size: -; V gene: TRBV11-2; J gene: TRBJ2-3; D gene: TRBD2; CDR3 DNA: TGTGCCAGCAGCTTTAGGAGCGGGAGAAGGGCAGATACGCAGTATTTT; CDR3 protein: CASSFRSGRRADTQYF
clone size: -; V gene: TRBV5-1; J gene: TRBJ2-3; D gene: TRBD2; CDR3 DNA: TGCGCCAGCAGCACCCGCGGGACTAGCGGGGGCTGGCAGTATTTT; CDR3 protein: CASSTRGTSGGWQYF
clone size: -; V gene: TRBV25-1; J gene: TRBJ1-2; D gene: TRBD1; CDR3 DNA: TGTGCCAGCAGTGTACCGGGACAGGGGTCTGGCTACACCTTC; CDR3 protein: CASSVPGQGSGYTF
clone size: -; V gene: TRBV30; J gene: TRBJ2-7; D gene: -; CDR3 DNA: TGTGCCTGGAGGCGGGACTTCGTCTCCTACGAGCAGTACTTC; CDR3 protein: CAWRRDFVSYEQYF
clone size: once; V gene: TRBV11-2; J gene: TRBJ2-2; D gene: TRBD2; CDR3 DNA: TGTGCCAGCAGACGGAGCGGGAGAGGGGCCACCGGGGAGCTGTTTTTT; CDR3 protein: CASRRSGRGATGELFF
clone size: -; V gene: TRBV28; J gene: TRBJ2-3; D gene: TRBD2; CDR3 DNA: TGTGCCAGCAGTGCTTCCGGGACTACTTTAGGACAGTATTTT; CDR3 protein: CASSASGTTLGQYF
clone size: -; V gene: TRBV9; J gene: TRBJ1-1; D gene: -; CDR3 DNA: TGTGCCAGCAGCCCCGGAGTAGGGGGCACTGAAGCTTTCTTT; CDR3 protein: CASSPGVGGTEAFF
clone size: few; V gene: TRBV5-5; J gene: TRBJ2-3; D gene: -; CDR3 DNA: TGTGCCAGCAGCTTGGGGCCGAACACAGATACGCAGTATTTT; CDR3 protein: CASSLGPNTDTQYF
clone size: -; V gene: TRBV28; J gene: TRBJ2-1; D gene: TRBD2; CDR3 DNA: TGTGCCAGTCACGTTCATGGTAGCGGGAGGTCTGAGCAGTTCTTC; CDR3 protein: CASHVHGSGRSEQFF
clone size: -; V gene: TRBV11-1; J gene: TRBJ2-7; D gene: TRBD1; CDR3 DNA: TGTGCCAGCAGCTTTGGGACAGGGGGTTCGTACGAGCAGTACTTC; CDR3 protein: CASSFGTGGSYEQYF
clone size: -; V gene: TRBV6-5; J gene: TRBJ1-1; D gene: -; CDR3 DNA: TGTGCCAGCAGTTCCCTTGTGTCGGCTGAAGCTTTCTTT; CDR3 protein: CASSSLVSAEAFF